This TCR beta chain was identified during a study of OX40 agonist ivuxolimab in advanced cancers. Germline CDR1 is MNHEY and CDR2 is SVGAGI. V was pared by 7 bases and J by 7 bases, with 6 bases of the junction left unmatched. CDR3 length: 13 residues. Autoimmune disease history or systemic immunosuppression disqualified patients. Only in-frame clones appear in the TCRdb table, and some are missing; sequencing was by immunoSEQ multiplex PCR. The sample yields around 60,000 clones, about 89% seen once. This sequence originates from an adult with an advanced solid tumor such as melanoma, head and neck, liver or kidney cancer. V usage is TRBV6-5 and J usage is TRBJ2-7; 11 positions match TRBD1. The material was CD4+ or CD8+ T cells sorted from blood, obtained in a trial of the OX40 agonist ivuxolimab. The CDR3 bases are TGTGCCAGCAACTACGGGACAGGGGGTGAGCAGTACTTC. Protein product: CASNYGTGGEQYF.